Each of the 9 T cell receptor beta chains below was sequenced from the same sample in a study of cytomegalovirus exposure and HLA in healthy donors. The PCR had 60 Vbeta and 13 Jbeta primers. Data came from immunoSEQ multiplex PCR; TCRdb stores just in-frame clones and leaves some out. The sample yields over 75,000 clones, approximately 9% seen once. Sequencing used PBMCs. The receptors shown here come from a man aged 50-59 years in good health and CMV-seropositive.

The sample holds a few counts of this clone. CDR3 sequence: CASSLADSGELFF. In DNA form, the CDR3 reads TGTGCCAGCAGCTTAGCGGACAGCGGGGAGCTGTTTTTT. The rearrangement uses TRBV5-4 and TRBJ2-2; the D gene is possibly TRBD1 (6 bases). Germline CDR1 is SGHNT and CDR2 is YYREEE (reference sequence). The CDR3 contains 13 residues. V shed 2 bases and J shed 7 bases, with 9 bases lying between them.

In its sample, this clone was seen a few times. The chain uses TRBV28 and TRBJ1-1; 8 nucleotides agree with TRBD1. V lost 4 bases, J lost 0 bases, and 10 bases stayed unmatched. The V gene's germline CDR1 is MDHEN and CDR2 SYDVKM. The CDR3 length is 17 residues. The CDR3 bases are TGTGCCAGCAGTTCCTACGGCAGGGGGCGAATGAACACTGAAGCTTTCTTT. Translating it yields CASSSYGRGRMNTEAFF. Using reference TRBV28 and TRBJ1-1 for the parts outside the CDR3, the full variable domain is DVKVTQSSRYLVKRTGEKVFLECVQDMDHENMFWYRQDPGLGLRLIYFSYDVKMKEKGDIPEGYSVSREKKERFSLILESASTNQTSMYLCASSSYGRGRMNTEAFFGQGTRLTVV.

This clone was detected a few times. This rearrangement joins TRBV20-1 to TRBJ2-5, with 7 nucleotides matching TRBD2. V shed 6 bases and J 5 bases; nucleotides not matched to a gene: 3. Germline V lookup: CDR1 DFQATT, CDR2 SNEGSKA (reference sequence). The CDR3 is made up of 11 amino acids. CDR3 DNA: TGCAGTGCCACCGGGGGGGAGACCCAGTACTTC. This sequence encodes CSATGGETQYF.

Only a few counts were recorded for this clone. The V and J genes are TRBV7-8 and TRBJ2-7, with D unclear. The CDR3 has 14 residues. Germline V lookup: CDR1 SGHVS, CDR2 FQNEAQ. Trimming pared 0 bases from V and 2 bases from J, leaving 8 bases between. In DNA form, the CDR3 reads TGTGCCAGCAGCTTAGCGAGCGAACCCTACGAGCAGTACTTC. Amino acid sequence: CASSLASEPYEQYF. Full variable domain (missing parts from reference TRBV7-8 and TRBJ2-7): GAGVSQSPRYKVAKRGQDVALRCDPISGHVSLFWYQQALGQGPEFLTYFQNEAQLDKSGLPSDRFFAERPEGSVSTLKIQRTQQEDSAVYLCASSLASEPYEQYFGPGTRLTVT.

V gene TRBV11-2 combines with J gene TRBJ2-7; 8 nucleotides match TRBD2. The CDR3 sequence is 15 residues long. J gave up 3 bases and V 5 bases, and 9 bases lay outside the gene matches. The germline V gene has CDR1 SGHAT and CDR2 FQNNGV. As DNA, the CDR3 is TGTGCCAGCAGCGTAGCGGGAAAGGGTAACTACGAGCAGTACTTC. Translation: CASSVAGKGNYEQYF.

This clone turned up a few times. The chain combines TRBV29-1 with TRBJ1-1; D is unclear. The CDR3 has 10 amino acids. V lost 6 bases, J lost 1 base, and 3 bases lay in between. Germline CDR1 is SQVTM and CDR2 is ANQGSEA. The CDR3 sequence: CSVKNTEAFF. CDR3 nucleotides: TGCAGCGTCAAGAACACTGAAGCTTTCTTT.

The rearrangement joins TRBV10-3 to TRBJ2-5, with D possibly matching TRBD2 (7 bases). There are 12 residues in the CDR3. V shed 10 bases and J shed 4 bases, with 13 bases lying between them. Germline V gives CDR1 ENHRY, CDR2 SYGVKD. Here the CDR3 DNA reads TGTGCCACTGGGGGGGCGGGAGAGACCCAGTACTTC. Amino acids: CATGGAGETQYF.

This clone was seen more than once but under ten times. J is TRBJ1-5 and V is TRBV16, with a tentative D call TRBD1 (6 bases). Between the trimmed V and J ends, which lost 1 base and 11 bases, there was a span of 15 bases. This CDR3 contains 14 residues. CDR1 is KGHSY and CDR2 is FQNENV in the germline V gene. The CDR3 nucleotides are TGTGCCAGCAGCCAATTCGGGGGGCAAGTAGCCCAGCATTTT. Translation gives CASSQFGGQVAQHF. Using reference TRBV16 and TRBJ1-5 for the parts outside the CDR3, the full variable domain is GEEVAQTPKHLVRGEGQKAKLYCAPIKGHSYVFWYQQVLKNEFKFLISFQNENVFDETGMPKERFSAKCLPNSPCSLEIQATKLEDSAVYFCASSQFGGQVAQHFGDGTRLSIL.

The table lists this clone with a few counts. V is TRBV7-2 and J is TRBJ2-1; D possibly corresponds to TRBD1 (6 bases). The CDR3 loop spans 13 amino acids. Trimming pared 5 bases from V and 4 bases from J, leaving 9 bases between. Germline CDR1 reads SGHTA; CDR2 reads FQGNSA. CDR3 in amino acids: CASSTGQYNEQFF. The DNA for the CDR3 is TGTGCCAGCAGCACAGGACAGTACAATGAGCAGTTCTTC.